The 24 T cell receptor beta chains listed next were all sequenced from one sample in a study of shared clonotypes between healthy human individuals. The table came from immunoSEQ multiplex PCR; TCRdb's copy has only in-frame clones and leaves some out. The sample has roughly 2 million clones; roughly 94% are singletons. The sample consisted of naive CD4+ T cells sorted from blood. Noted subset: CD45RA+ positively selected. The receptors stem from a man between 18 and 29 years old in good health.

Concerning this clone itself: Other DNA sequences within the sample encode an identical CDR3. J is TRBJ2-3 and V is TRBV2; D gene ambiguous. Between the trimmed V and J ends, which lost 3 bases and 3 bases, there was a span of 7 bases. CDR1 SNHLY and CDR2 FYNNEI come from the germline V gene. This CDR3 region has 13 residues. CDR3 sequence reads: CASSDEGTDTQYF. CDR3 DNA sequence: TGTGCCAGCAGTGATGAAGGGACAGATACGCAGTATTTT.

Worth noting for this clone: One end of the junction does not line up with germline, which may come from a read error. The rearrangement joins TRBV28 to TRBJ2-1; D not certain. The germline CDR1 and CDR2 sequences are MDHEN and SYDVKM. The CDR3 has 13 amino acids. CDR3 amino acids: CASGLDSDNEQFF. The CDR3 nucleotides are TGTGCCAGCGGTTTAGACTCCGACAATGAGCAGTTCTTC.

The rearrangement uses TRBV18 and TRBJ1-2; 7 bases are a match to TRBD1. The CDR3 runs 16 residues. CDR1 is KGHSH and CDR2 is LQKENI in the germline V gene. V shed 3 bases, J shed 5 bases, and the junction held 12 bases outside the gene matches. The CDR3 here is CASSPGTGVRGYGYTF. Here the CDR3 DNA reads TGTGCCAGCTCACCGGGCACAGGGGTAAGGGGGTATGGCTACACCTTC.

The CDR3 region is CASTLGMLNTEAFF. The CDR3, as DNA: TGCGCCAGCACCCTTGGAATGCTGAACACTGAAGCTTTCTTT. The V and J genes are TRBV5-1 and TRBJ1-1; no clear D. In germline, CDR1 is SGHRS, CDR2 YFSETQ. This CDR3 region has 14 residues. Trimming took 6 bases from V and 0 from J, leaving 12 bases between them. Using reference TRBV5-1 and TRBJ1-1 for the parts outside the CDR3, the full variable domain is KAGVTQTPRYLIKTRGQQVTLSCSPISGHRSVSWYQQTPGQGLQFLFEYFSETQRNKGNFPGRFSGRQFSNSRSEMNVSTLELGDSALYLCASTLGMLNTEAFFGQGTRLTVV.

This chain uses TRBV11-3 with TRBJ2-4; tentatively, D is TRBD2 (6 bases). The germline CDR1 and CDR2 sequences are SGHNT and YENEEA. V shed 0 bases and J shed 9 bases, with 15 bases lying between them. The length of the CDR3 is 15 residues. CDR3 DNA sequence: TGTGCCAGCAGCTTAGATTCATCGGGACTGGGCATTCAGTACTTC. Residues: CASSLDSSGLGIQYF.

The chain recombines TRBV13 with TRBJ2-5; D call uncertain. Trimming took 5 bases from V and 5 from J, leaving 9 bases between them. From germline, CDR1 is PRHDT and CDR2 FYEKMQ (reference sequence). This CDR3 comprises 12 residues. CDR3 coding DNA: TGTGCCAGCAGCCACAAAGGGGAGACCCAGTACTTC. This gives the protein CASSHKGETQYF. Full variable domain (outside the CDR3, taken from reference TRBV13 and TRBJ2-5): AAGVIQSPRHLIKEKRETATLKCYPIPRHDTVYWYQQGPGQDPQFLISFYEKMQSDKGSIPDRFSAQQFSDYHSELNMSSLELGDSALYFCASSHKGETQYFGPGTRLLVL.

CDR3 nucleotides: TGTGCCAGCAGTCCCCTAGCGGGAGGAGGCAATGAGCAGTTCTTC. Translated, it gives CASSPLAGGGNEQFF. This chain joins TRBV6-5 and TRBJ2-1, with TRBD2 identical over 11 bases. Trimming took 5 bases from V and 6 from J; bases not matched to a gene: 6. Per germline, CDR1 MNHEY and CDR2 SVGAGI. The CDR3 extends over 15 amino acids.

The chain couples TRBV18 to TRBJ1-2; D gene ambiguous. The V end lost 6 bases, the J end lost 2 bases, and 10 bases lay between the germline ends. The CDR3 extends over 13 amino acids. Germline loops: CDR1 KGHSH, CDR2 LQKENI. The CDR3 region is CASSVEGNYGYTF. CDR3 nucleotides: TGTGCCAGCTCGGTCGAAGGAAACTATGGCTACACCTTC.

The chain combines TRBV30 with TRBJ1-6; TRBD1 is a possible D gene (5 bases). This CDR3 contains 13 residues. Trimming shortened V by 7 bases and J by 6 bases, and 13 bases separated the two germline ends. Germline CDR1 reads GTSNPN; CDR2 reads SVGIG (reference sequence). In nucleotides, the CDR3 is TGTGCCTTCCGGAGGGGAGGTAATTCACCCCTCCACTTT. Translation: CAFRRGGNSPLHF.

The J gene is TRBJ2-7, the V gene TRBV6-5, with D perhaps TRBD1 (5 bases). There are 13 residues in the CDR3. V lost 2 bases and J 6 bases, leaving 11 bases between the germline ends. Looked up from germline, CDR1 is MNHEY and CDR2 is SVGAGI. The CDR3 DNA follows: TGTGCCAGCAGTTACGCCAGGGAAGGCGAGCAGTACTTC. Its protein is CASSYAREGEQYF.

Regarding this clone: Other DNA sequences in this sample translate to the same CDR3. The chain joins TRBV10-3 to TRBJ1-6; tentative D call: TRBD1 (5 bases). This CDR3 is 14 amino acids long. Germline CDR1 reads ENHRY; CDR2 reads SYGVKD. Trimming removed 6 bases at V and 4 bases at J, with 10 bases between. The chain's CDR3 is CAIRGTDYNSPLHF. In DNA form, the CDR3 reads TGTGCCATCAGGGGGACTGATTATAATTCACCCCTCCACTTT.

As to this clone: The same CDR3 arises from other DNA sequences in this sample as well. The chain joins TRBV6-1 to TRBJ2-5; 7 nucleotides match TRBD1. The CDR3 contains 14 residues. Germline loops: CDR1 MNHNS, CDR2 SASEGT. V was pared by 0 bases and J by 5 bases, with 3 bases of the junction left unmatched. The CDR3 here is CASSEAGGWETQYF. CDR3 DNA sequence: TGTGCCAGCAGTGAAGCAGGGGGCTGGGAGACCCAGTACTTC.

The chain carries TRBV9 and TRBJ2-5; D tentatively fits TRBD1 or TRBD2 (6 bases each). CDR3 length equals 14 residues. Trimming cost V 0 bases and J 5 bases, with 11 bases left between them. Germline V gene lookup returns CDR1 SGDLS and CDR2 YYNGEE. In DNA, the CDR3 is TGTGCCAGCAGCGTAGAGGGGGGCTTGGAGACCCAGTACTTC. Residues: CASSVEGGLETQYF.

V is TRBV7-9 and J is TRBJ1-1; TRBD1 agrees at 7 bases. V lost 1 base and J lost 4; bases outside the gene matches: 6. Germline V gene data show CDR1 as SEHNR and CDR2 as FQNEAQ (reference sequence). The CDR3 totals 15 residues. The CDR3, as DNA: TGTGCCAGCAGCTTAGGAATTTCAGGGGGCACTGAAGCTTTCTTT. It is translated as CASSLGISGGTEAFF.

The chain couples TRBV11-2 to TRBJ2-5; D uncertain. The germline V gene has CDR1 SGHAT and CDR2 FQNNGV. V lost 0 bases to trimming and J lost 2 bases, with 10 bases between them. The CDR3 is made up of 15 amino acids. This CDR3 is CASSLDGPRQETQYF. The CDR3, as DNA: TGTGCCAGCAGCTTAGACGGGCCAAGACAAGAGACCCAGTACTTC.

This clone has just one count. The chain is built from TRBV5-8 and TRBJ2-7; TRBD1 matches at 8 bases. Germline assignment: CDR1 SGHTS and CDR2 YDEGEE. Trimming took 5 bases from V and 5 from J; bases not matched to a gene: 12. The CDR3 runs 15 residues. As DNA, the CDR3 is TGTGCCAGCAGGGGAGGCAGGGGGCTCAGGCACGAGCAGTACTTC. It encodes CASRGGRGLRHEQYF.

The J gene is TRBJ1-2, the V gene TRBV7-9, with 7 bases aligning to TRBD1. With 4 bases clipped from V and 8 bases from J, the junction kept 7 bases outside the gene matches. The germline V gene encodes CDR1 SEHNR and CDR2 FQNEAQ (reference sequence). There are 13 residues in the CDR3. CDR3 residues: CASSSTGSNGYTF. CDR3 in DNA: TGTGCCAGCAGCTCGACAGGGAGTAACGGCTACACCTTC.

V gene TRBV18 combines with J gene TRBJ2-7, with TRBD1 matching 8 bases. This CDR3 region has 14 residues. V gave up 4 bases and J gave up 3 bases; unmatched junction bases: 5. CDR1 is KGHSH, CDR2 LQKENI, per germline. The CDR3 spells CASSHGQGGYEQYF. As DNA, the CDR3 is TGTGCCAGCTCACACGGACAGGGCGGCTACGAGCAGTACTTC.

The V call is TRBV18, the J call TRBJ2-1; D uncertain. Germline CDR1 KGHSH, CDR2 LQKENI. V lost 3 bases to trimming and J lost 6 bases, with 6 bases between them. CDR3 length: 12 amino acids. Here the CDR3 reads CASSPSPNEQFF. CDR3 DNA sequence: TGTGCCAGCTCACCTTCCCCCAATGAGCAGTTCTTC.

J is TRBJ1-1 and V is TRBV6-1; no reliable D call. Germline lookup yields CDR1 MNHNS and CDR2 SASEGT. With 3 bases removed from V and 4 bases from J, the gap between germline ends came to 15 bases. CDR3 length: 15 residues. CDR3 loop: CASSDSAGWGTEAFF. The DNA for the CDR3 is TGTGCCAGCAGTGATTCGGCGGGCTGGGGCACTGAAGCTTTCTTT.

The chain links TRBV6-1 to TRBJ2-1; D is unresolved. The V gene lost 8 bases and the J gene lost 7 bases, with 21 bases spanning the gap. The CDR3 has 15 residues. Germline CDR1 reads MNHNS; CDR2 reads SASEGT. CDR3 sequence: CASRPLVGDGNEQFF. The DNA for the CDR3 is TGTGCCAGCCGACCTCTAGTTGGGGATGGGAATGAGCAGTTCTTC.

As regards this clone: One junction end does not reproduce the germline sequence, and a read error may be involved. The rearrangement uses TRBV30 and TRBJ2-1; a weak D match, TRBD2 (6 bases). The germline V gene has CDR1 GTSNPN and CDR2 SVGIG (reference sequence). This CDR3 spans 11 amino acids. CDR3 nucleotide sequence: TGTGCCGGGAGCGGGCACAATGAGCAGTTCTTC. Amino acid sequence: CAGSGHNEQFF.

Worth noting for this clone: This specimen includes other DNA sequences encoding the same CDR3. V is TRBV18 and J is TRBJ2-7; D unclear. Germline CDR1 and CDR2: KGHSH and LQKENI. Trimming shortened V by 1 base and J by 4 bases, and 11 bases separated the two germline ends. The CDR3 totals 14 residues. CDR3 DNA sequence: TGTGCCAGCTCACCACTTCCCGGTTCGTACGAGCAGTACTTC. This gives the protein CASSPLPGSYEQYF. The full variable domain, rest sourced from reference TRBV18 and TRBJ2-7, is NAGVMQNPRHLVRRRGQEARLRCSPMKGHSHVYWYRQLPEEGLKFMVYLQKENIIDESGMPKERFSAEFPKEGPSILRIQQVVRGDSAAYFCASSPLPGSYEQYFGPGTRLTVT.

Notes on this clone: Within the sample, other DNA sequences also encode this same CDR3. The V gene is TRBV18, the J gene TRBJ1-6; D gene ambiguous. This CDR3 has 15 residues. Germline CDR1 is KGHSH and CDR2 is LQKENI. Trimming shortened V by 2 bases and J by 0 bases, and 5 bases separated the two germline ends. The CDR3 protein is CASSPVASYNSPLHF. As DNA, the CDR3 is TGTGCCAGCTCACCAGTTGCCTCCTATAATTCACCCCTCCACTTT.